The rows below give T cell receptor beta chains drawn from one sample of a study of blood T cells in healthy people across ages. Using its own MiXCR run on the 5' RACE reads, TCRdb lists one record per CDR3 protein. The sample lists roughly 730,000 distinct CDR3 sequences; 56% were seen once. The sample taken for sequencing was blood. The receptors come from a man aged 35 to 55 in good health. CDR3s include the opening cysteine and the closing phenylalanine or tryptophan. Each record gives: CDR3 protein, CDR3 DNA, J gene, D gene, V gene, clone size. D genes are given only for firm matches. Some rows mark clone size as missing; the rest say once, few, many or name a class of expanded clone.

CDR3 protein: CASSVAGVGYGYTF; CDR3 DNA: TGTGCCAGCAGCGTAGCAGGGGTCGGCTATGGCTACACCTTC; J gene: TRBJ1-2; D gene: .; V gene: TRBV9; clone size: many
CDR3 protein: CASSWTGATVETQYF; CDR3 DNA: TGTGCCAGCAGCTGGACAGGGGCAACGGTGGAGACCCAGTACTTC; J gene: TRBJ2-5; D gene: TRBD1; V gene: TRBV7-2; clone size: many
CDR3 protein: CASASTSGGADTQYF; CDR3 DNA: TGTGCCAGCGCCTCTACTAGCGGGGGCGCAGATACGCAGTATTTT; J gene: TRBJ2-3; D gene: TRBD2; V gene: TRBV6-1; clone size: .
CDR3 protein: CATSDLHDVEALIRGAFF; CDR3 DNA: TGTGCCACCAGTGACCTTCACGACGTAGAAGCACTGATAAGAGGAGCTTTCTTT; J gene: TRBJ1-1; D gene: .; V gene: TRBV24-1; clone size: .
CDR3 protein: CASSQASSIDTQYF; CDR3 DNA: TGTGCCAGCTCACAGGCTAGCTCTATCGATACGCAGTATTTT; J gene: TRBJ2-3; D gene: .; V gene: TRBV18; clone size: .
CDR3 protein: CASSQGGTGTAIQQFF; CDR3 DNA: TGTGCCAGCAGCCAAGGCGGGACCGGGACAGCTATCCAGCAGTTCTTC; J gene: TRBJ2-1; D gene: .; V gene: TRBV14; clone size: .
CDR3 protein: CASSPPDRGPYNEQYF; CDR3 DNA: TGTGCCAGCAGCCCACCGGACAGGGGGCCCTACAATGAGCAGTACTTC; J gene: TRBJ2-7; D gene: TRBD1; V gene: TRBV3-1; clone size: .
CDR3 protein: CASTLAWRGKNIQYF; CDR3 DNA: TGTGCCAGCACCCTGGCGTGGCGGGGCAAAAACATTCAGTACTTC; J gene: TRBJ2-4; D gene: .; V gene: TRBV13; clone size: .
CDR3 protein: CSAAPGGTDTQYF; CDR3 DNA: TGCAGTGCGGCACCAGGGGGCACAGATACGCAGTATTTT; J gene: TRBJ2-3; D gene: .; V gene: TRBV20-1; clone size: many
CDR3 protein: CASMAGVSTEAFF; CDR3 DNA: TGTGCCAGCATGGCAGGGGTGAGCACTGAAGCTTTCTTT; J gene: TRBJ1-1; D gene: .; V gene: TRBV28; clone size: .
CDR3 protein: CARRLRGGTDTQYF; CDR3 DNA: TGTGCCCGCAGGCTCCGGGGGGGCACAGATACGCAGTATTTT; J gene: TRBJ2-3; D gene: TRBD2; V gene: TRBV6-1; clone size: .
CDR3 protein: CSATRAGENTEAFF; CDR3 DNA: TGCAGTGCTACCCGTGCAGGGGAGAACACTGAAGCTTTCTTT; J gene: TRBJ1-1; D gene: .; V gene: TRBV20-1; clone size: .
CDR3 protein: CSAGDYQETQYF; CDR3 DNA: TGCAGTGCTGGGGACTATCAAGAGACCCAGTACTTC; J gene: TRBJ2-5; D gene: TRBD2; V gene: TRBV20-1; clone size: few
CDR3 protein: CASSLERLDNEQYF; CDR3 DNA: TGTGCCAGCAGCTTGGAGCGACTAGACAATGAGCAGTACTTC; J gene: TRBJ2-7; D gene: .; V gene: TRBV5-5; clone size: .
CDR3 protein: CSVLRGGARPTLNTEAFF; CDR3 DNA: TGCAGCGTCCTACGAGGGGGGGCGCGACCCACTCTAAACACTGAAGCTTTCTTT; J gene: TRBJ1-1; D gene: .; V gene: TRBV29-1; clone size: few
CDR3 protein: CASSLTDRGDGYTF; CDR3 DNA: TGCGCCAGCAGCTTGACGGACAGGGGGGATGGCTACACCTTC; J gene: TRBJ1-2; D gene: TRBD1; V gene: TRBV5-1; clone size: .
CDR3 protein: CASSYLGGLAKNIQYF; CDR3 DNA: TGTGCCAGCAGTTATTTGGGTGGATTAGCCAAAAACATTCAGTACTTC; J gene: TRBJ2-4; D gene: .; V gene: TRBV6-2/TRBV6-3; clone size: .
CDR3 protein: CAIKRVGTDTQYF; CDR3 DNA: TGTGCCATCAAGCGGGTTGGCACAGATACGCAGTATTTT; J gene: TRBJ2-3; D gene: .; V gene: TRBV10-3; clone size: .
CDR3 protein: CASREFGEAFF; CDR3 DNA: TGTGCCAGCAGAGAGTTTGGTGAAGCTTTCTTT; J gene: TRBJ1-1; D gene: .; V gene: TRBV7-2; clone size: few
CDR3 protein: CASTLEGSSTDTQYF; CDR3 DNA: TGCGCCAGCACCCTGGAAGGATCTAGCACAGATACGCAGTATTTT; J gene: TRBJ2-3; D gene: .; V gene: TRBV5-1; clone size: .
CDR3 protein: CASSSGGAKNIQYF; CDR3 DNA: TGTGCCAGCAGTAGCGGGGGGGCCAAAAACATTCAGTACTTC; J gene: TRBJ2-4; D gene: TRBD2; V gene: TRBV2; clone size: few
CDR3 protein: CASSHRSRDRGESGYTF; CDR3 DNA: TGTGCCAGCAGCCATCGCAGCCGGGACAGGGGAGAGAGTGGCTACACCTTC; J gene: TRBJ1-2; D gene: TRBD1; V gene: TRBV3-1; clone size: few
CDR3 protein: CASSSVAPGTSGEDTQYF; CDR3 DNA: TGTGCCAGCAGTTCTGTGGCTCCTGGGACTAGCGGGGAAGATACGCAGTATTTT; J gene: TRBJ2-3; D gene: TRBD2; V gene: TRBV6-2/TRBV6-3; clone size: .
CDR3 protein: CASREEMPNYGYTF; CDR3 DNA: TGTGCCAGCAGAGAGGAAATGCCTAACTATGGCTACACCTTC; J gene: TRBJ1-2; D gene: .; V gene: TRBV25-1; clone size: .
CDR3 protein: CASSIVGQRNSPLHF; CDR3 DNA: TGTGCCAGTAGTATCGTAGGACAGAGAAATTCACCCCTCCACTTT; J gene: TRBJ1-6; D gene: .; V gene: TRBV19; clone size: once
CDR3 protein: CASTGGVDTGELFF; CDR3 DNA: TGTGCCAGCACCGGAGGGGTTGACACCGGGGAGCTGTTTTTT; J gene: TRBJ2-2; D gene: .; V gene: TRBV28; clone size: .
CDR3 protein: CASSQDPAGAVRETQYF; CDR3 DNA: TGTGCCAGCAGCCAAGATCCGGCGGGGGCTGTTCGAGAGACCCAGTACTTC; J gene: TRBJ2-5; D gene: .; V gene: TRBV4-2; clone size: few
CDR3 protein: CASSLSSGTSVTETQYF; CDR3 DNA: TGTGCCAGCAGTTTAAGTTCAGGGACTAGCGTAACAGAGACCCAGTACTTC; J gene: TRBJ2-5; D gene: TRBD2; V gene: TRBV27; clone size: few
CDR3 protein: CASSTSGGKSEAFF; CDR3 DNA: TGTGCCAGCAGCACCTCAGGGGGGAAGTCTGAAGCTTTCTTT; J gene: TRBJ1-1; D gene: TRBD1; V gene: TRBV5-4; clone size: .
CDR3 protein: CASSKQPGLSYEQFF; CDR3 DNA: TGTGCCAGCAGCAAACAGCCGGGACTTTCTTATGAGCAGTTCTTC; J gene: TRBJ2-1; D gene: .; V gene: TRBV7-3; clone size: .
CDR3 protein: CATSDTTRDRGGYTF; CDR3 DNA: TGTGCCACCAGTGATACAACACGGGACAGGGGTGGCTACACCTTC; J gene: TRBJ1-2; D gene: TRBD1; V gene: TRBV24-1; clone size: .
CDR3 protein: CASSLGLGGDTQYF; CDR3 DNA: TGTGCCAGCAGCCTCGGACTAGGAGGAGATACGCAGTATTTT; J gene: TRBJ2-3; D gene: TRBD2; V gene: TRBV7-9; clone size: few
CDR3 protein: CASTGHWAVRNEQFF; CDR3 DNA: TGTGCCAGCACGGGACACTGGGCAGTGAGGAATGAGCAGTTCTTC; J gene: TRBJ2-1; D gene: .; V gene: TRBV6-6; clone size: .
CDR3 protein: CSVEGPNNHPGTGQYEQYF; CDR3 DNA: TGCAGCGTTGAAGGTCCCAACAATCACCCCGGGACAGGGCAGTACGAGCAGTACTTC; J gene: TRBJ2-7; D gene: TRBD1; V gene: TRBV29-1; clone size: few